This T cell receptor beta chain is drawn from a study of T cells in Graves' hyperthyroidism and ophthalmopathy. The study's findings and limits: Expanded thyroid clonotypes (above 0.001) were mostly also found in blood. Ophthalmopathy was model-predicted a median approximately 6.9 months pre-onset.

Looked up from germline, CDR1 is MDHEN and CDR2 is SYDVKM. Trimming left V 5 bases short and J 4 bases short, with 12 bases between. This CDR3 contains 14 residues. Exclusion criteria comprised uncontrolled infection, other autoimmune disease, pregnancy or lactation. For the diagnoses, clinical symptoms, serum thyroxine and TRAb, thyroid ultrasound and orbital computed tomography were used. This clonotype was recorded many times. Its cognate antigen is unknown. Amplification yielded TCR beta CDR3 regions, with RNA transcripts as the source. HTBI primers were used for first-round RT-PCR of the TCR CDR3. A single record per CDR3 protein comes from TCRdb applying MiXCR to the multiplex PCR reads. This sample has about 350,000 distinct CDR3 sequences; 14% occur once, and the top ten carry roughly 25%.

The rearrangement joins TRBV28 to TRBJ1-5, with a weak D call TRBD1 (5 bases). This sequence originates from a woman aged 25 to 39 with Graves' hyperthyroidism. Sequenced material: blood. The CDR3 region is CASSQPGPNQPQHF. The CDR3 DNA reads TGTGCCAGCAGTCAACCGGGGCCAAATCAGCCCCAGCATTTT.